These 24 T cell receptor beta chains originate from one sample sequenced in a study of TIL therapy for anti-PD-1-resistant metastatic lung cancer. The sample's time point: pre-treatment sample, taken before nivolumab and TIL therapy. The tumor samples were excised metastases, mostly pleural nodules or supraclavicular lymph nodes. The libraries were made with immunoSEQ v3. Clones were sequenced by immunoSEQ multiplex PCR, and TCRdb holds only the in-frame ones, with some missing. Found here are approximately 12,000 clones, roughly 63% of them singletons; the top ten hold roughly 6.7%. The sequencing used tumor tissue, collected at baseline. The source of these receptors is a person aged 25 to 85 with non-small cell lung cancer.

This chain links TRBV7-9 with TRBJ1-2, with no clear D. V was pared by 1 base and J by 8 bases, with 11 bases between. The germline CDR1 and CDR2 sequences are SEHNR and FQNEAQ (reference sequence). The CDR3 runs 13 residues. Here the CDR3 reads CASSLDLTGGYTF. The CDR3 bases are TGTGCCAGCAGCTTAGACTTGACGGGAGGCTACACCTTC.

The chain links TRBV10-2 to TRBJ1-3; D not resolved. In germline, CDR1 is WSHSY, CDR2 SAAADI. The V and J ends lost 7 bases and 0 bases respectively, with 10 bases between them. The CDR3 runs 14 residues. In DNA form, the CDR3 reads TGCGCCAGCATCGACGGGATCTCTGGAAACACCATATATTTT. This translates into CASIDGISGNTIYF.

Only one count was recorded for this clone. As DNA, the CDR3 is TGTGCCAGCATTTACGGGACTAGCGGGAGGCCCTACGAGCAGTACTTC. Its translation: CASIYGTSGRPYEQYF. The chain links TRBV2 to TRBJ2-7; 15 nucleotides match TRBD2. This CDR3 spans 16 amino acids. CDR1 SNHLY and CDR2 FYNNEI come from the germline V gene. J lost 2 bases, V lost 7 bases, and 6 bases had no gene match.

This chain joins TRBV19 and TRBJ1-1; no reliable D call. This CDR3 has 19 amino acids. V was trimmed by 2 bases and J by 5 bases, leaving 27 bases between them. Germline values: CDR1 LNHDA, CDR2 SQIVND (reference sequence). The CDR3, as DNA: TGTGCCAGTAGTATAAGTGATTACCGGTCCTGGCAGATCACAACTGAAGCTTTCTTT. Translation gives CASSISDYRSWQITTEAFF.

This clone turned up a few times. The gene calls are TRBV30 and TRBJ1-2; D call uncertain. The CDR3 is made up of 15 amino acids. Per the germline V gene, CDR1 is GTSNPN and CDR2 is SVGIG (reference sequence). V lost 2 bases to trimming and J lost 0 bases, with 13 bases between them. CDR3 sequence reads: CAWSPTRYPNYGYTF. DNA for the CDR3: TGTGCCTGGAGTCCCACCCGCTATCCTAACTATGGCTACACCTTC.

This clone was seen a handful of times. Written as DNA, the CDR3 is TGTGCCAGTAGGATGACAGGGGGACGTGAAAAACTGTTTTTT. Translation gives CASRMTGGREKLFF. The gene calls are TRBV19 and TRBJ1-4, with 9 bases fitting TRBD1. The CDR3 sequence is 14 residues long. CDR1 is LNHDA, CDR2 SQIVND, per germline (reference sequence). Trimming cost V 6 bases and J 7 bases; bases outside gene matches: 6.

The rearrangement joins TRBV5-1 to TRBJ1-1; 10 bases are shared with TRBD1. Germline V gene data show CDR1 as SGHRS and CDR2 as YFSETQ. CDR3 length equals 14 residues. The V gene end was trimmed by 4 bases and the J gene end by 5 bases; junction bases not matched to a gene: 5. The CDR3 sequence: CASSPRTGGTEAFF. CDR3 sequence (DNA): TGCGCCAGCAGCCCGAGGACAGGGGGAACTGAAGCTTTCTTT.

The chain carries TRBV2 and TRBJ2-3; 13 bases fit TRBD2. CDR1 is SNHLY and CDR2 is FYNNEI in the germline V gene. With 6 bases clipped from V and 0 bases from J, the junction kept 9 bases outside the gene matches. CDR3 length equals 18 residues. CDR3 protein: CASRKGTSGTPSTDTQYF. The CDR3 DNA reads as TGTGCCAGCAGAAAAGGGACTAGCGGGACCCCTAGCACAGATACGCAGTATTTT.

The genes are TRBV9 and TRBJ1-6, with 8 bases lining up with TRBD1. CDR3 length equals 15 residues. CDR1 is SGDLS and CDR2 is YYNGEE in the germline V gene. V lost 0 bases and J lost 9; bases outside the gene matches: 5. The CDR3 protein is CASSVADRAVSPLHF. The CDR3 coding sequence is TGTGCCAGCAGCGTAGCGGACAGGGCGGTTTCACCCCTCCACTTT.

The rearrangement links TRBV5-1 to TRBJ1-2; D gene unclear. V gave up 0 bases and J gave up 4 bases, with 4 bases separating them. Germline V gene lookup returns CDR1 SGHRS and CDR2 YFSETQ. This CDR3 has 12 amino acids. The chain's CDR3 is CASSLAGYGYTF. The CDR3 region has the DNA TGCGCCAGCAGCTTGGCCGGCTATGGCTACACCTTC.

For the CDR3, the DNA is TGTGCCAGCAGTGTTTCCGGGGACGTGACCGGCTACGAGCAGTACTTC. Its translation: CASSVSGDVTGYEQYF. This rearrangement joins TRBV2 to TRBJ2-7; D possibly matches TRBD1 or TRBD2 (5 bases each). Trimming shortened V by 4 bases and J by 3 bases, and 19 bases separated the two germline ends. The CDR3 contains 16 residues. Germline CDR1 SNHLY, CDR2 FYNNEI.

The chain carries TRBV2 and TRBJ2-3, with D perhaps assigned TRBD1 or TRBD2 (5 bases each). Germline CDR1 SNHLY, CDR2 FYNNEI. CDR3 length: 15 residues. V gave up 4 bases and J gave up 1 base, with 12 bases separating them. CDR3 sequence: CASSGGLGGTDTQYF. The CDR3 region has the DNA TGTGCCAGCAGTGGAGGGCTAGGGGGCACAGATACGCAGTATTTT.

The V call is TRBV25-1, the J call TRBJ2-2; the D gene is possibly TRBD1 (6 bases). CDR3 length: 16 amino acids. V lost 3 bases and J lost 3, with 14 bases in between. CDR1 and CDR2 (germline): MGHDK, SYGVNS. The CDR3 protein is CASSDSSQGDTGELFF. CDR3 DNA sequence: TGTGCCAGCAGTGATTCTTCACAGGGTGACACCGGGGAGCTGTTTTTT.

This rearrangement joins TRBV5-6 to TRBJ2-7, with D perhaps matching TRBD2 (6 bases). V was shortened by 7 bases and J by 2 bases, with 22 bases between the two germline ends. Germline loops: CDR1 SGHDT, CDR2 YYEEEE. This CDR3 region has 16 residues. CDR3 in amino acids: CASSTLVAGPPYEQYF. CDR3 coding DNA: TGTGCCAGCTCTACTCTGGTCGCGGGGCCCCCCTACGAGCAGTACTTC.

This clone is medium-sized within its sample. The rearrangement joins TRBV5-1 to TRBJ1-2; D might be TRBD1 (5 bases). This CDR3 spans 14 amino acids. The germline CDR1 and CDR2 sequences are SGHRS and YFSETQ. V shed 0 bases and J shed 5 bases, with 11 bases lying between them. This CDR3 is CASSLDGTGYGYTF. Here the CDR3 DNA reads TGCGCCAGCAGCTTGGACGGGACGGGTTATGGCTACACCTTC.

This sequence joins TRBV11-2 and TRBJ2-3; 7 bases match TRBD1. This CDR3 is 14 amino acids long. Germline-derived CDR1 and CDR2 are SGHAT and FQNNGV. The V gene end was trimmed by 0 bases and the J gene end by 11 bases; junction bases not matched to a gene: 8. CDR3: CASSLDPGTEKQYF. In nucleotides, the CDR3 is TGTGCCAGCAGCTTAGACCCTGGGACAGAGAAGCAGTATTTT.

The rearrangement links TRBV10-3 to TRBJ2-1; 9 bases agree with TRBD1. In germline, CDR1 is ENHRY, CDR2 SYGVKD. The CDR3 has 13 amino acids. V gave up 8 bases and J gave up 7 bases; unmatched junction bases: 6. Here the CDR3 DNA reads TGTGCCATCGCGAGGACAGGGGAGAATGAGCAGTTCTTC. It specifies CAIARTGENEQFF.

This clone was picked up one time. The chain is built from TRBV4-1 and TRBJ1-5; D is possibly TRBD1 (6 bases). The CDR3 contains 18 residues. Trimming removed 0 bases at V and 3 bases at J, with 18 bases between. The germline V gene has CDR1 MGHRA and CDR2 YSYEKL. In nucleotides, the CDR3 is TGCGCCAGCAGCCAAGAGGCCCCCTGGACAGCGATCAATCAGCCCCAGCATTTT. Translation gives CASSQEAPWTAINQPQHF.

This chain connects TRBV19 to TRBJ1-2; D is possibly TRBD1 (6 bases). The germline gives CDR1 LNHDA, CDR2 SQIVND (reference sequence). The CDR3 has 15 amino acids. Trimming removed 8 bases from V and 5 bases from J, with 21 bases in between. This CDR3 reads CASLRRGGGDYGYTF. DNA of the CDR3: TGTGCCAGTCTCCGAAGGGGGGGCGGGGATTATGGCTACACCTTC.

V gene TRBV15 combines with J gene TRBJ2-3, with TRBD2 matching over 9 bases. The germline CDR1 and CDR2 sequences are LNHNV and YYDKDF (reference sequence). This CDR3 spans 15 amino acids. V gave up 3 bases and J gave up 4 bases; unmatched junction bases: 5. The CDR3 here is CATSRASGVSDTQYF. CDR3 DNA: TGTGCCACCAGCAGGGCTAGCGGGGTATCAGATACGCAGTATTTT.

Regarding this clone: Other DNA sequences in the sample encode the same CDR3. The chain employs TRBV11-2 and TRBJ2-5; D call uncertain. CDR3 length: 13 amino acids. Trimming shortened V by 1 base and J by 4 bases, and 7 bases separated the two germline ends. Per germline, CDR1 SGHAT and CDR2 FQNNGV. The CDR3 loop is CASSLVRTETQYF. As DNA, the CDR3 is TGTGCCAGCAGCTTAGTCCGCACAGAGACCCAGTACTTC. Full variable domain (remainder filled in from reference TRBV11-2 and TRBJ2-5): EAGVAQSPRYKIIEKRQSVAFWCNPISGHATLYWYQQILGQGPKLLIQFQNNGVVDDSQLPKDRFSAERLKGVDSTLKIQPAKLEDSAVYLCASSLVRTETQYFGPGTRLLVL.

The chain is built from TRBV11-2 and TRBJ2-3; D call uncertain. CDR3 length: 14 amino acids. Trimming removed 5 bases at V and 4 bases at J, with 13 bases between. The germline V gene has CDR1 SGHAT and CDR2 FQNNGV. CDR3 region: CASSPDLSADTQYF. The CDR3 bases are TGTGCCAGCAGCCCTGACTTGAGTGCAGATACGCAGTATTTT.

This chain uses TRBV4-1 with TRBJ2-1; D may be TRBD2 (6 bases). This CDR3 is built from 17 residues. CDR1 and CDR2 (germline): MGHRA, YSYEKL. Trimming left V 0 bases short and J 1 base short, with 13 bases between. CDR3 sequence: CASSQDRVGSSYNEQFF. CDR3 DNA: TGCGCCAGCAGCCAAGATCGAGTCGGGAGTTCCTACAATGAGCAGTTCTTC.

The chain combines TRBV5-1 with TRBJ1-3; tentative D call: TRBD1 (5 bases). Trimming removed 4 bases from V and 11 bases from J, with 16 bases in between. Germline V gene lookup returns CDR1 SGHRS and CDR2 YFSETQ. This CDR3 has 13 residues. As DNA, the CDR3 is TGCGCCAGCAGCCCCCGGGACGGAGCCGCCATATATTTT. Translation gives CASSPRDGAAIYF.